This passage covers 20 T cell receptor beta chains from one sample sequenced in a study of blood T cell repertoires in COVID-19. Generated by immunoSEQ multiplex PCR, the TCRdb table keeps only in-frame clones and is missing some. The sample includes about 160,000 clones, about four fifths of them seen just once. The material sequenced was PBMCs or T cells enriched from blood (not recorded which). The origin of the receptors is a woman in her sixties or seventies who had recovered from COVID-19.

V gene TRBV5-1 combines with J gene TRBJ1-4, with TRBD1 matching over 10 bases. The CDR3 covers 15 residues. Germline CDR1 and CDR2: SGHRS and YFSETQ. V dropped 3 bases and J dropped 5; count of bases not matched to a gene: 4. The CDR3 bases are TGCGCCAGCAGCTACGGGACAGGGGAAAATGAAAAACTGTTTTTT. It translates to CASSYGTGENEKLFF.

CDR3 amino acids: CASPIVAGANVLTF. Written as DNA, the CDR3 is TGTGCCAGCCCCATAGTCGCCGGGGCCAACGTCCTGACTTTC. J is TRBJ2-6 and V is TRBV7-2; the D is unclear. This CDR3 is built from 14 residues. The V end was cut by 8 bases, the J end by 4 bases, with 12 bases between. Germline CDR1 reads SGHTA; CDR2 reads FQGNSA.

The chain combines TRBV5-1 with TRBJ1-2; possibly TRBD1 for D (6 bases). V was pared by 0 bases and J by 4 bases, with 13 bases between. The CDR3 is 15 amino acids. Germline V gene data show CDR1 as SGHRS and CDR2 as YFSETQ. The CDR3 DNA sequence: TGCGCCAGCAGCTTGGCAGACCCAGGGGTCTATGGCTACACCTTC. Protein product: CASSLADPGVYGYTF.

V and J are TRBV3-1 (or the pseudogene TRBV3-2) and TRBJ2-1, with 7 positions matching TRBD1. The trim removed 8 bases at V and 1 base at J, leaving 2 bases unmatched. The CDR3 has 13 amino acids. The V gene's germline CDR1 is LGHDT and CDR2 YNNKEL (reference sequence). The CDR3 coding sequence is TGTGCCAGCGGGGGACAGTCCTACAATGAGCAGTTCTTC. Amino acid sequence: CASGGQSYNEQFF.

The chain carries TRBV12-5 and TRBJ2-5; 11 bases map to TRBD1. The V segment lost 1 base and the J segment 2 bases; nucleotides outside the gene matches: 12. The CDR3 loop spans 19 amino acids. Per germline, CDR1 LGHNT and CDR2 FRNRAP. The CDR3 coding sequence is TGTGCTAGTGGTTTGGCCCTAACCGGGACAGGGGGTGGGCAAGAGACCCAGTACTTC. Amino acids: CASGLALTGTGGGQETQYF.

Concerning this clone: This CDR3 is also generated by other DNA sequences in the sample. The CDR3 here is CASSLSGGTGELFF. Written as DNA, the CDR3 is TGTGCCAGCAGTTTATCAGGAGGAACCGGGGAGCTGTTTTTT. The chain has TRBV27 and TRBJ2-2, with D possibly being TRBD2 (5 bases). This CDR3 is built from 14 residues. Germline V CDR1 and CDR2: MNHEY, SMNVEV (reference sequence). V was cut by 0 bases and J by 5 bases, with 7 bases left in between.

The chain joins TRBV27 to TRBJ1-2; TRBD1 matches 7 bases. The ends lost 2 bases at V and 4 bases at J; junction bases unmatched: 7. CDR1 and CDR2 (germline): MNHEY, SMNVEV (reference sequence). The CDR3 has 15 amino acids. This CDR3 is CASSLRGQGRYGYTF. The DNA for the CDR3 is TGTGCCAGCAGTTTAAGGGGGCAGGGGCGCTATGGCTACACCTTC.

The chain recombines TRBV27 with TRBJ2-3; 7 bases match TRBD2. The trim removed 6 bases at V and 2 bases at J, leaving 5 bases unmatched. In germline, CDR1 is MNHEY, CDR2 SMNVEV (reference sequence). The CDR3 extends over 14 amino acids. The CDR3, as DNA: TGTGCCAGCAGACCGGGACTACCCACAGATACGCAGTATTTT. It encodes CASRPGLPTDTQYF.

This sequence joins TRBV12-2 and TRBJ2-1; the listed D gene, TRBD2, was not tested against the DNA. TRBV12-2 is noted as a pseudogene. There are 14 residues in the CDR3. CDR3 residues: CASRPCGGANEQFF. As DNA, the CDR3 is TGTGCAAGTCGCCCCTGTGGGGGGGCCAATGAGCAGTTCTTC.

The chain has TRBV5-8 and TRBJ1-2, with D possibly matching TRBD1 (5 bases). Trimming pared 0 bases from V and 2 bases from J, leaving 11 bases between. The V gene's germline CDR1 is SGHTS and CDR2 YDEGEE. The CDR3 covers 15 residues. The chain's CDR3 is CASSLVPGMNYGYTF. The CDR3 DNA follows: TGTGCCAGCAGCTTGGTGCCAGGGATGAACTATGGCTACACCTTC.

The V and J genes are TRBV5-1 and TRBJ1-6; 7 nucleotides align to TRBD1. The CDR3 is 14 residues long. V was clipped by 3 bases and J by 7 bases; unmatched bases: 4. CDR1 is SGHRS, CDR2 YFSETQ, per germline. For the CDR3, the DNA is TGCGCCAGCAGCTACGGACAGGAAAATTCACCCCTCCACTTT. This encodes CASSYGQENSPLHF.

Regarding this clone: The same CDR3 arises from other DNA sequences in this sample as well. The chain employs TRBV12-3 or TRBV12-4 and TRBJ1-1; D remains ambiguous. V lost 6 bases and J lost 0, with 8 bases in between. There are 13 residues in the CDR3. CDR3 loop: CASSPGVNTEAFF. In nucleotides, the CDR3 is TGTGCCAGCAGCCCCGGGGTGAACACTGAAGCTTTCTTT.

The chain has TRBV20-1 and TRBJ2-1; D not certain. In germline, CDR1 is DFQATT, CDR2 SNEGSKA (reference sequence). Trimming removed 3 bases from V and 4 bases from J, with 13 bases in between. The CDR3 runs to 14 residues. The CDR3 here is CSASIGFLYNEQFF. The CDR3 coding sequence is TGCAGTGCTAGTATTGGCTTCCTTTACAATGAGCAGTTCTTC.

The chain recombines TRBV5-1 with TRBJ2-7; 7 nucleotides agree with TRBD2. The V gene's germline CDR1 is SGHRS and CDR2 YFSETQ. The ends lost 7 bases at V and 1 base at J; junction bases unmatched: 8. The length of the CDR3 is 14 residues. The CDR3 DNA reads as TGCGCCAGCGGGGGGGACGGGGCTTCCTACGAGCAGTACTTC. It translates to CASGGDGASYEQYF.

CDR3 DNA sequence: TGTGCCAGCAGTGAAGACAGGGGGGGGACTGAAGCTTTCTTT. This sequence encodes CASSEDRGGTEAFF. The chain has TRBV2 and TRBJ1-1, with 8 bases identical to TRBD1. The CDR3 loop spans 14 amino acids. V dropped 1 base and J dropped 5; count of bases not matched to a gene: 3. Germline CDR1 and CDR2: SNHLY and FYNNEI. The variable domain in full, with the rest retrieved from reference TRBV2 and TRBJ1-1, is EPEVTQTPSHQVTQMGQEVILRCVPISNHLYFYWYRQILGQKVEFLVSFYNNEISEKSEIFDDQFSVERPDGSNFTLKIRSTKLEDSAMYFCASSEDRGGTEAFFGQGTRLTVV.

The chain links TRBV5-6 to TRBJ2-4; 10 bases fit TRBD1. The CDR3 has 12 residues. V lost 5 bases, J lost 15 bases, and 8 bases stayed unmatched. Germline V gives CDR1 SGHDT, CDR2 YYEEEE. CDR3 protein: CASRGTGVNWYF. Written as DNA, the CDR3 is TGTGCCAGCAGGGGGACAGGGGTCAATTGGTACTTC.

This rearrangement joins TRBV9 to TRBJ1-2, with D hard to call. The germline V gene encodes CDR1 SGDLS and CDR2 YYNGEE. The CDR3 is made up of 14 amino acids. The V gene lost 0 bases and the J gene lost 1 base, with 7 bases spanning the gap. CDR3 in amino acids: CASSVGAGNYGYTF. For the CDR3, the DNA is TGTGCCAGCAGCGTAGGGGCGGGTAACTATGGCTACACCTTC.

This clone was recorded only once. The chain uses TRBV27 and TRBJ2-1; 10 positions agree with TRBD2. Germline loops: CDR1 MNHEY, CDR2 SMNVEV (reference sequence). CDR3 length equals 13 residues. V lost 3 bases and J lost 8; bases outside the gene matches: 1. The CDR3 region is CASSFLAGDEQFF. Here the CDR3 DNA reads TGTGCCAGCAGTTTTCTAGCGGGGGATGAGCAGTTCTTC.

This clone came up a few times. This chain connects TRBV9 to TRBJ2-6; no firm D call. The CDR3 covers 15 residues. Germline V gene sequence: CDR1 SGDLS, CDR2 YYNGEE. V was shortened by 0 bases and J by 3 bases, with 7 bases between the two germline ends. Written as DNA, the CDR3 is TGTGCCAGCAGCGTAGACCTCGGTGGGGCCAACGTCCTGACTTTC. The encoded protein is CASSVDLGGANVLTF. Complete variable domain (other parts from reference TRBV9 and TRBJ2-6): DSGVTQTPKHLITATGQRVTLRCSPRSGDLSVYWYQQSLDQGLQFLIQYYNGEERAKGNILERFSAQQFPDLHSELNLSSLELGDSALYFCASSVDLGGANVLTFGAGSRLTVL.

This chain connects TRBV5-5 to TRBJ2-2; D is perhaps TRBD2 (5 bases). Germline CDR1 reads SGHKS; CDR2 reads YYEKEE (reference sequence). The V end lost 2 bases, the J end lost 6 bases, and 17 bases lay between the germline ends. This CDR3 is 16 amino acids long. The CDR3 DNA reads as TGTGCCAGCAGCTTATCCTCGCTCGGGGTTGCCGGGGAGCTGTTTTTT. Its protein product is CASSLSSLGVAGELFF.